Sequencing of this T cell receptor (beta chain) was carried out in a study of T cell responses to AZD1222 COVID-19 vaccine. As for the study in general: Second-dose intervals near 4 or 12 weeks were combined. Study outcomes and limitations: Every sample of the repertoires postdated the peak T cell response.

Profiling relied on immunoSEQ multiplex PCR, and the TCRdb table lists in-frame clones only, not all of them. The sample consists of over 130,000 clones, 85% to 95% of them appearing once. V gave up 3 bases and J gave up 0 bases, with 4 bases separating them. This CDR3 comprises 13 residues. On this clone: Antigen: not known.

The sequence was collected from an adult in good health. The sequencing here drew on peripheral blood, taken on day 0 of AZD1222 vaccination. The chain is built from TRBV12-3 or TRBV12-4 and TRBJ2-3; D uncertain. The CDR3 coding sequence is TGTGCCAGCAGTTTCTTCAGCACAGATACGCAGTATTTT. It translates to CASSFFSTDTQYF.